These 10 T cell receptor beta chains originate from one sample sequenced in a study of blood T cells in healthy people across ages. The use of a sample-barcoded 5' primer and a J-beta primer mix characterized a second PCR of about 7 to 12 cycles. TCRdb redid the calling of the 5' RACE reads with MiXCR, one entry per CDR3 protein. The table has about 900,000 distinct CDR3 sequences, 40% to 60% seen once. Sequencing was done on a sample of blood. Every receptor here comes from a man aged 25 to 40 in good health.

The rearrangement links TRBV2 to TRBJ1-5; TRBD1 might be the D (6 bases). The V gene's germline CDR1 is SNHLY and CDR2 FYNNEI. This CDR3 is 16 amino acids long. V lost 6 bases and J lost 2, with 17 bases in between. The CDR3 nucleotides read TGTGCCAGCAGGCTAGAAGGGGGGGTAGGCAATCAGCCCCAGCATTTT. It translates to CASRLEGGVGNQPQHF.

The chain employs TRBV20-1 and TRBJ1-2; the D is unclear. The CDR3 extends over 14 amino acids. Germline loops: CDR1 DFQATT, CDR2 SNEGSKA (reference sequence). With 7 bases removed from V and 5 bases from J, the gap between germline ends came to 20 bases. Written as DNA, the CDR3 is TGCAGTGTAGTCGTGGCAGAAAGGATATATGGCTACACCTTC. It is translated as CSVVVAERIYGYTF.

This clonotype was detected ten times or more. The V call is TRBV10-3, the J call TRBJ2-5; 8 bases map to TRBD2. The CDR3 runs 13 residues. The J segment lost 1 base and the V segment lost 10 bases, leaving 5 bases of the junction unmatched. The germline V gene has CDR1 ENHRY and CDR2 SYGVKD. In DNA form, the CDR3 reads TGTGCCAGTAGCGGGGTGATCCAAGAGACCCAGTACTTC. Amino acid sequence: CASSGVIQETQYF.

The CDR3 DNA follows: TGTGCCAGCAGTCCTGGAGCCCCCAATGAGCAGTACTTC. It specifies CASSPGAPNEQYF. The chain combines TRBV6-2 or TRBV6-3 with TRBJ2-5; D gene uncertain. The CDR3 sequence is 13 residues long. Germline values: CDR1 MNHEY, CDR2 SVGEGT. V lost 5 bases and J lost 11, with 18 bases in between.

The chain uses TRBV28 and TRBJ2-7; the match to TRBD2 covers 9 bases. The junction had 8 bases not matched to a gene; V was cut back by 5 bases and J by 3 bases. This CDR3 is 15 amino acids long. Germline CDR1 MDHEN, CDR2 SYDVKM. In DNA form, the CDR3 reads TGTGCCAGCAGTCTCACTTCAGCGGGGGGCTACGAGCAGTACTTC. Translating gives CASSLTSAGGYEQYF.

CDR3 DNA sequence: TGCAGTGCTAGTCTAGCGGGTAGCTCCTACGAGCAGTACTTC. Translating it yields CSASLAGSSYEQYF. The J gene is TRBJ2-7, the V gene TRBV20-1, with 8 bases aligning to TRBD2. CDR3 length: 14 residues. Germline values: CDR1 DFQATT, CDR2 SNEGSKA (reference sequence). V lost 3 bases, J lost 0 bases, and 4 bases stayed unmatched.

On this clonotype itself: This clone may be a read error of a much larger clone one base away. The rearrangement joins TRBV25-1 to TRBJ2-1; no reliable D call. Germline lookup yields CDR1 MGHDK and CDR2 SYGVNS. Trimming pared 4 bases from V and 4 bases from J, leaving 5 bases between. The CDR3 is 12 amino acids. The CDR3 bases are TGTGCCAGCAGTGCCAAGTACAATGAGCAGTTCTTC. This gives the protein CASSAKYNEQFF.

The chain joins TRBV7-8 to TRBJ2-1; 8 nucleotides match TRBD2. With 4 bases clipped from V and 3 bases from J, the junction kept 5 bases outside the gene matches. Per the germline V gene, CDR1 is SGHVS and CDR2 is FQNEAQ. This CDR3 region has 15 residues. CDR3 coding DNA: TGTGCCAGCAGCTGGCGCGGGGGGAACTACAATGAGCAGTTCTTC. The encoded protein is CASSWRGGNYNEQFF.

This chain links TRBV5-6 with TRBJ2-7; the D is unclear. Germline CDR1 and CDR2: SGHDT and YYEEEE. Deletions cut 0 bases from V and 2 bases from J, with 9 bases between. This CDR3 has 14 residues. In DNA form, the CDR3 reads TGTGCCAGCAGCTTGGGAGAGGCTCCCTACGAGCAGTACTTC. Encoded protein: CASSLGEAPYEQYF. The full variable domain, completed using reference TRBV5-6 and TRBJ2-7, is DAGVTQSPTHLIKTRGQQVTLRCSPKSGHDTVSWYQQALGQGPQFIFQYYEEEERQRGNFPDRFSGHQFPNYSSELNVNALLLGDSALYLCASSLGEAPYEQYFGPGTRLTVT.

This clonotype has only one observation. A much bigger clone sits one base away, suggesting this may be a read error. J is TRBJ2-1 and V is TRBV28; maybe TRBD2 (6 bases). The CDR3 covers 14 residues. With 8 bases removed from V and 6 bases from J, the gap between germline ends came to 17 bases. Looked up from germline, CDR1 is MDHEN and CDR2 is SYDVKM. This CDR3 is CASGLRDFPNEQFF. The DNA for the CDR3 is TGTGCCAGCGGTCTCCGGGACTTTCCCAATGAGCAGTTCTTC.